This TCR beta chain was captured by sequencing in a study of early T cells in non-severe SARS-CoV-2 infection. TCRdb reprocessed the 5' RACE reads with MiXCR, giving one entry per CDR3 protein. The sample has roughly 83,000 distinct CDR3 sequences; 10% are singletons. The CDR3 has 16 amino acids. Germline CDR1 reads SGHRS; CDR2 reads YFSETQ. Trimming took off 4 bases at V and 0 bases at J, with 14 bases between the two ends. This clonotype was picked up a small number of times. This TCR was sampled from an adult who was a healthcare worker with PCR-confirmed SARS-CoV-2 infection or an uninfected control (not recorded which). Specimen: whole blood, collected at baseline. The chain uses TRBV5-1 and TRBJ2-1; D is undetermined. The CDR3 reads CASSPTRLLSYNEQFF. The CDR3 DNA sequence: TGCGCCAGCAGCCCCACGCGACTCCTCTCCTACAATGAGCAGTTCTTC.